The clone carrying this T cell receptor beta chain has more than one count but fewer than ten. Antigen unknown. The data originate from a study of T cell repertoires in cytomegalovirus infection. On the study more broadly: From public TCR beta signatures came an indication of both CMV infection and matching HLA type.

Findings of the study overall: Dominating the ex vivo response were TCR beta clonotypes that were CMV-specific and HLA-C-restricted. CMV carriers with the relevant HLA were identified by cumulative public TCR beta family frequency.

From germline, CDR1 is LNHNV and CDR2 YYDKDF (reference sequence). V lost 0 bases, J lost 2 bases, and 8 bases lay in between. CDR3 length: 14 residues. TCRdb called the reads again in MiXCR, with one record for every CDR3 protein. The sample records approximately 750,000 distinct CDR3 sequences, approximately 40% being singletons. The source material was PBMCs. V and J are TRBV15 and TRBJ2-7; D unclear. This TCR derives from a human donor in good health (CMV status not recorded). Some clones in this sample may be carry-over from other donors' samples. Written as DNA, the CDR3 is TGTGCCACCAGCAGAGATCTTGCCACCTACGAGCAGTACTTC. This codes for CATSRDLATYEQYF.